Each of the 14 T cell receptor beta chains below was sequenced from the same sample in a study of blood T cell repertoires in COVID-19. Method: immunoSEQ multiplex PCR; TCRdb's copy keeps in-frame clones and lacks some. The repertoire holds over 55,000 clones, roughly 83% seen once, with 8.5% to 10% in the top ten. Material for sequencing was peripheral blood. Source of these receptors: a man aged 50-59 years with active COVID-19.

The J gene is TRBJ2-2, the V gene TRBV2, with a weak D call TRBD1 (5 bases). The CDR3 contains 14 residues. Germline V gene lookup returns CDR1 SNHLY and CDR2 FYNNEI. V lost 3 bases to trimming and J lost 0 bases, with 5 bases between them. CDR3 in amino acids: CASSEGPNTGELFF. CDR3 coding DNA: TGTGCCAGCAGTGAGGGGCCGAACACCGGGGAGCTGTTTTTT.

V gene TRBV5-5 combines with J gene TRBJ2-7, with D uncertain. The CDR3 spans 15 residues. CDR1 is SGHKS, CDR2 YYEKEE, per germline (reference sequence). The V end was cut by 0 bases, the J end by 5 bases, with 15 bases between. CDR3 in DNA: TGTGCCAGCAGCTTGGACGAAGGAGTGTTCGACGAGCAGTACTTC. This translates into CASSLDEGVFDEQYF.

This clone came up once. The chain carries TRBV4-2 and TRBJ2-5, with 10 bases aligning to TRBD2. The germline V gene has CDR1 LGHNA and CDR2 YNFKEQ. CDR3 length equals 17 residues. Trimming cost V 0 bases and J 4 bases; bases outside gene matches: 8. The chain's CDR3 is CASSQDPSGSIGETQYF. The DNA of the CDR3 is TGTGCCAGCAGCCAAGATCCTAGCGGGAGTATCGGAGAGACCCAGTACTTC.

The chain has TRBV11-3 and TRBJ2-4; 7 positions match TRBD2. With V trimmed by 0 bases and J by 1 base, 18 bases remained unmatched. This CDR3 has 21 residues. Germline V CDR1 and CDR2: SGHNT, YENEEA. The DNA of the CDR3 is TGTGCCAGCAGCTTAGATATGGGAGGGGTAGGGTTTGCTGAGGCCAAAAACATTCAGTACTTC. Its translation: CASSLDMGGVGFAEAKNIQYF. The whole variable domain, filled in from reference TRBV11-3 and TRBJ2-4, reads EAGVVQSPRYKIIEKKQPVAFWCNPISGHNTLYWYLQNLGQGPELLIRYENEEAVDDSQLPKDRFSAERLKGVDSTLKIQPAELGDSAVYLCASSLDMGGVGFAEAKNIQYFGAGTRLSVL.

The chain couples TRBV4-1 to TRBJ2-1; TRBD1 agrees at 9 bases. The germline CDR1 and CDR2 sequences are MGHRA and YSYEKL. V shed 0 bases, J shed 10 bases, and the junction held 7 bases outside the gene matches. This CDR3 is 15 amino acids long. CDR3 sequence reads: CASSQDTGTGREQFF. CDR3 DNA: TGCGCCAGCAGCCAAGATACGGGGACAGGGAGGGAGCAGTTCTTC.

This chain connects TRBV3-1 (or the pseudogene TRBV3-2) to TRBJ2-2; D is perhaps TRBD1 (6 bases). Per germline, CDR1 LGHDT and CDR2 YNNKEL (reference sequence). Trimming removed 3 bases from V and 6 bases from J, with 11 bases in between. This CDR3 region has 14 residues. The CDR3 bases are TGTGCCAGCAGCCAGGGGGCCGGGGCCGGGGAGCTGTTTTTT. It yields the protein CASSQGAGAGELFF.

In its sample, this clone was seen many times. The J gene is TRBJ2-2, the V gene TRBV7-9; D gene ambiguous. Germline V gene sequence: CDR1 SEHNR, CDR2 FQNEAQ (reference sequence). This CDR3 has 13 amino acids. Trimming took 8 bases from V and 0 from J, leaving 7 bases between them. The CDR3 nucleotides read TGTGCCAGCGGTAGCCCGAACACCGGGGAGCTGTTTTTT. Encoded protein: CASGSPNTGELFF.

The CDR3, as DNA: TGCGCCAGCAGCTTGGAGGGACAGGGCTTCGGCTCACCCCTCCACTTT. It translates to CASSLEGQGFGSPLHF. This rearrangement joins TRBV5-1 to TRBJ1-6; 9 bases map to TRBD1. The CDR3 totals 16 residues. The germline CDR1 and CDR2 sequences are SGHRS and YFSETQ. The J segment lost 10 bases and the V segment lost 0 bases, leaving 8 bases of the junction unmatched.

This sequence joins TRBV29-1 and TRBJ2-2, with 9 bases aligning to TRBD1. J lost 5 bases, V lost 7 bases, and 8 bases had no gene match. Per the germline V gene, CDR1 is SQVTM and CDR2 is ANQGSEA. This CDR3 comprises 14 residues. CDR3 residues: CSGLGQGMTGELFF. The CDR3 bases are TGCAGCGGCTTGGGACAGGGTATGACCGGGGAGCTGTTTTTT.

This clone was recorded once. The CDR3 bases are TGTGCCAGCAGCCAAGAACTAGCGGCCCAAGGGAAGCAGTACTTC. Translation gives CASSQELAAQGKQYF. This rearrangement joins TRBV3-1 (or the pseudogene TRBV3-2) to TRBJ2-7; 8 nucleotides match TRBD2. V dropped 0 bases and J dropped 8; count of bases not matched to a gene: 9. Germline CDR1 LGHDT, CDR2 YNNKEL (reference sequence). The CDR3 runs 15 residues.

The V and J genes are TRBV20-1 and TRBJ2-5; TRBD2 matches at 9 bases. The V gene's germline CDR1 is DFQATT and CDR2 SNEGSKA (reference sequence). The CDR3 is 16 residues long. Trimming cost V 3 bases and J 5 bases; bases outside gene matches: 13. As DNA, the CDR3 is TGCAGTGCTAGTGGGACACCCGGGACTAGCTTGGAGACCCAGTACTTC. As protein: CSASGTPGTSLETQYF.

This clone showed up just a few times. The CDR3 DNA sequence: TGCGCCAGCAGTCAAGGGGAGCGCTCCTATAATTCACCCCTCCACTTT. Translating it yields CASSQGERSYNSPLHF. The chain joins TRBV23-1 to TRBJ1-6; no reliable D call. TRBV23-1 is an ORF for which the function is uncertain. V shed 2 bases and J shed 0 bases, with 8 bases lying between them. CDR3 size: 16 residues.

The CDR3 bases are TGCGCCAGCAGAAGTACACAGAGAGATGAAAAACTGTTTTTT. Protein sequence: CASRSTQRDEKLFF. The V gene is TRBV5-1, the J gene TRBJ1-4; no reliable D call. V lost 5 bases to trimming and J lost 6 bases, with 14 bases between them. This CDR3 contains 14 residues. The V gene's germline CDR1 is SGHRS and CDR2 YFSETQ.

This sequence joins TRBV6-6 and TRBJ1-5; D possibly corresponds to TRBD1 (5 bases). The V and J ends lost 7 bases and 8 bases respectively, with 21 bases between them. This CDR3 contains 15 residues. Germline loops: CDR1 MNHNY, CDR2 SVGAGI (reference sequence). The DNA of the CDR3 is TGTGCCAGCACCCTCGAGGTTGGGGGGGTGAAGCCCCAGCATTTT. This sequence encodes CASTLEVGGVKPQHF.